The sequence of this TCR beta chain was determined in a study of tumor and adjacent non-tumor tissue in lung cancer. Study observations and caveats: Normal lung showed higher cumulative top 100 clone frequency than tumor. Compared with tumor, normal lung showed significantly lower TCR diversity.

In this sample, this clonotype turned up many times. The antigen remains unidentified. The template was RNA from unsorted bulk tissue. More than 3 cm separated this lung sample from the edge of the tumor. A modified ARM-PCR protocol with three rounds of nested PCR amplified TCRbeta. MiXCR, applied by TCRdb to the multiplex PCR reads, yields one record per CDR3 protein. In the table there are some 100,000 distinct CDR3 sequences, approximately 65% of which are singletons. CDR1 is DFQATT and CDR2 is SNEGSKA in the germline V gene (reference sequence). The CDR3 loop spans 14 amino acids. Trimming removed 0 bases at V and 6 bases at J, with 14 bases between.

This TCR derives from a man aged 25-40 years with non-small cell lung cancer. The rearrangement uses TRBV20-1 and TRBJ1-1, with D hard to call. Sequencing input: distant non-tumor lung tissue. The DNA for the CDR3 is TGCAGTGCTAGAGATCCTTTGGGAGGGTCTGAAGCTTTCTTT. Protein product: CSARDPLGGSEAFF.